This T cell receptor beta chain was documented in a study of T cell responses to AZD1222 COVID-19 vaccine. Study conclusions and caveats: Clonal diversity may have been underestimated, and the donors were mostly white British, with more females than males. Vaccine-associated CD4 TCRs spanned spike, dominant at 160-218 and 743-854.

With 6 bases removed from V and 8 bases from J, the gap between germline ends came to 16 bases. CDR1 MDHEN and CDR2 SYDVKM come from the germline V gene. The CDR3 contains 13 residues. Clones were read by immunoSEQ multiplex PCR, and TCRdb kept only the in-frame ones, dropping some. The sample holds about 100,000 clones; 80% to 90% are singletons and the top ten take approximately 10%. About this clone: Its antigen is undetermined.

Sample: peripheral blood, taken 28 days after the second AZD1222 dose. This chain joins TRBV28 and TRBJ1-2, with D possibly matching TRBD1 (5 bases). The receptor was derived from an adult who received the AZD1222 COVID-19 vaccine. The CDR3 here is CASREGRLRGYTF. In nucleotides, the CDR3 is TGTGCCAGCAGGGAGGGGCGCCTCCGGGGCTACACCTTC.